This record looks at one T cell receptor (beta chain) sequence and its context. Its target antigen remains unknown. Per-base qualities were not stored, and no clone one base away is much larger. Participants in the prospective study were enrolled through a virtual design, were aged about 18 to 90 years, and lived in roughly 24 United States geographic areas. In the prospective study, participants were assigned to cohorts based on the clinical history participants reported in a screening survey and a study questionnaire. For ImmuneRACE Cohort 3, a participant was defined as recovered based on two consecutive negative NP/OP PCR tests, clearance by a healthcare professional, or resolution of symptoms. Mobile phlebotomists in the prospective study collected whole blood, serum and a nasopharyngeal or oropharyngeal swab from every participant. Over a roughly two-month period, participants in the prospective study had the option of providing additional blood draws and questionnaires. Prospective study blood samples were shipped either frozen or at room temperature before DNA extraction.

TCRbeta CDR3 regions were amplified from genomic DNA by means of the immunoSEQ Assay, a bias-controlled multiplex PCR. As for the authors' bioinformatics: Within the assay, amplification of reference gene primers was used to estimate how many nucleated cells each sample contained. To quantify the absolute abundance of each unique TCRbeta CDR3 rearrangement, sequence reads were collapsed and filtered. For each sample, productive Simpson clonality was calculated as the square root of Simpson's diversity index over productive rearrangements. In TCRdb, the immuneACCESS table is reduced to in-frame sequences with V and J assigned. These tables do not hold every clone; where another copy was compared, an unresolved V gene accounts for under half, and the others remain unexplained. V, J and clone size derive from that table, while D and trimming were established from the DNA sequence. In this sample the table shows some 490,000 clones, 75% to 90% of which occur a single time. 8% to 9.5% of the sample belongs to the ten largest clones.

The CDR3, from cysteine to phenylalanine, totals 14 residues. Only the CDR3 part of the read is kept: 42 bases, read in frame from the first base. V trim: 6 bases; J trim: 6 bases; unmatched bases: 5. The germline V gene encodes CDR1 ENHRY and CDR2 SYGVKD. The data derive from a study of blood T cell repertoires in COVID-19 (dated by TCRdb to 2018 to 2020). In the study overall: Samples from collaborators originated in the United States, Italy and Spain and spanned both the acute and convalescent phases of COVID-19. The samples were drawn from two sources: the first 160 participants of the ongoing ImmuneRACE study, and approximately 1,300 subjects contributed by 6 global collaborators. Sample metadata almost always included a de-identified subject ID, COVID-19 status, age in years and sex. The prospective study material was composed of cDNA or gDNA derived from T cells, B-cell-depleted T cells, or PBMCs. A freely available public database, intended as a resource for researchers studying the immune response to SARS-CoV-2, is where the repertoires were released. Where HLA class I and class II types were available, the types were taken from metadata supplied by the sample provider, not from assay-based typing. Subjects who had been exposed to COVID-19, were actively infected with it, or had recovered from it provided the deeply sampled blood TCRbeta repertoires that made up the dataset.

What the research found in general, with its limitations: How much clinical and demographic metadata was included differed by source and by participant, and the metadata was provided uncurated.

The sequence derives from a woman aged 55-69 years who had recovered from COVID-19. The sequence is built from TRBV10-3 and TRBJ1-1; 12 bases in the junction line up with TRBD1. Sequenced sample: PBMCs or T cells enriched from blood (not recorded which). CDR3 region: CAISMGQGAAEAFF. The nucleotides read TGTGCCATCAGCATGGGACAGGGGGCAGCTGAAGCTTTCTTT.